The entry below gives a single TCR beta chain sequence along with its context. Antigen unknown. Just one base apart from a much larger clone, this may be a read error. The sample originates from a study of read filtering for tumor transcriptome and immune sequencing. Study-level background: Mean patient age was approximately 66 years, range about 40 to 85; 17 male, 14 female. R-ISS stage counts were under 10 for I, around 17 for II, 7 for III.

The CDR3 sequence is 18 residues long. The germline V gene encodes CDR1 SGHVS and CDR2 FQNEAQ. Study conclusions and caveats: About 81.9% of IR-seq clonotypes had one read, totaling about 3.3% of reads; RNA-seq: around 70% and 40%. The CD138-negative fraction was mixed bone marrow immune cells, not pure T cells.

From roughly 390 ng of RNA, a library with molecular barcoded alpha/delta and beta/gamma adaptors was made. A single record per CDR3 protein comes from TCRdb applying MiXCR to the reads. The table records 30,000 to 35,000 distinct CDR3 sequences, 15% to 20% of them present only once. The rearrangement links TRBV7-8 to TRBJ1-5, with 10 bases aligning to TRBD1. The sequence was obtained from a donor older than 35 with multiple myeloma. Material for sequencing was a population of CD138-negative cells sorted from bone marrow. CDR3 loop: CASSLDGQGVYSDQPQHF. For the CDR3, the DNA is TGTGCCAGCAGCTTAGATGGACAGGGGGTCTATAGCGATCAGCCCCAGCATTTT.